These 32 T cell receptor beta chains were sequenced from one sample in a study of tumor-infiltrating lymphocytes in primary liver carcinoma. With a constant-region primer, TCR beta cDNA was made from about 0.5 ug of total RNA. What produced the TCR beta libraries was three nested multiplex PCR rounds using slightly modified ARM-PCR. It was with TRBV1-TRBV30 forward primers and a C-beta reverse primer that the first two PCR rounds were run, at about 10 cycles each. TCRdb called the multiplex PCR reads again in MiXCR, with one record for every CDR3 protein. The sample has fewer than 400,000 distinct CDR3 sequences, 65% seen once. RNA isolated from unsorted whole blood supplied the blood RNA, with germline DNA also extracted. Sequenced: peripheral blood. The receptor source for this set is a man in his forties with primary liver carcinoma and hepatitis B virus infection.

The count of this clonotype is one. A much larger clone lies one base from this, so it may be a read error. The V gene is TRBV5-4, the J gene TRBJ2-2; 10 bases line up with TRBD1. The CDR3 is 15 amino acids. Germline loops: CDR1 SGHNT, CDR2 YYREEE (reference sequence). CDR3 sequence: CASSMGQGSTGEPFF. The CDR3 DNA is TGTGCCAGCAGCATGGGACAGGGGAGCACCGGGGAGCCGTTTTTT.

The CDR3 region is CASRRTGGDTQPQHF. The CDR3 nucleotides are TGTGCCAGCAGGAGGACAGGGGGGGATACTCAGCCCCAGCATTTT. The chain has TRBV6-2 or TRBV6-3 and TRBJ1-5; 10 bases match TRBD1. Germline loops: CDR1 MNHEY, CDR2 SVGEGT. This CDR3 spans 15 amino acids. V was clipped by 6 bases and J by 6 bases; unmatched bases: 8.

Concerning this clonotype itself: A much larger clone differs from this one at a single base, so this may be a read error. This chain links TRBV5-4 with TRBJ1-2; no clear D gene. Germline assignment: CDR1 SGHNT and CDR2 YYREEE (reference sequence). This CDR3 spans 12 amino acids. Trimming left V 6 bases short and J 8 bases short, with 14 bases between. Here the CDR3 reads CASNFPFRGYTF. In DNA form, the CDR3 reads TGTGCCAGCAACTTTCCCTTCAGGGGCTACACCTTC.

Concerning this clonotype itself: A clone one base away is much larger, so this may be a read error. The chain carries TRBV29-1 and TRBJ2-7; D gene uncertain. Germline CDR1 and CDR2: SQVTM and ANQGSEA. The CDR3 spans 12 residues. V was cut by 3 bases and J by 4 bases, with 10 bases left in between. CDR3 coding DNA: TGCAGCGTTGATGGGCATGATTACGAGCAGTACTTC. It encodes CSVDGHDYEQYF.

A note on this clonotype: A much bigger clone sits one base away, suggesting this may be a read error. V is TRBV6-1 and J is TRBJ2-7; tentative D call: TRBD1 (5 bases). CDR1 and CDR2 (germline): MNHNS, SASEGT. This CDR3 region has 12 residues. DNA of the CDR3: TGTGCCAGCAGTGGTGCAGGGAACGAGCTGTACTTC. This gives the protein CASSGAGNELYF.

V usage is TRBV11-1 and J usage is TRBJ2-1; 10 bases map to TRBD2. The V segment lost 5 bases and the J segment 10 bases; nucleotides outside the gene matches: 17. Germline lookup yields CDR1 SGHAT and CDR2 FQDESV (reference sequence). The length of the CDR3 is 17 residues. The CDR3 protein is CASSQGTSETPIDEQFF. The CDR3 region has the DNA TGTGCCAGCAGCCAAGGGACTAGCGAGACCCCAATTGACGAGCAGTTCTTC.

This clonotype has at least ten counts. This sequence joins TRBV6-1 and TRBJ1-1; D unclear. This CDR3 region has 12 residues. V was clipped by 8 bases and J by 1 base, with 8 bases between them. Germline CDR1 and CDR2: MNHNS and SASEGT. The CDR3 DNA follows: TGTGCCAGCTCGGGGTCGAACACTGAAGCTTTCTTT. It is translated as CASSGSNTEAFF.

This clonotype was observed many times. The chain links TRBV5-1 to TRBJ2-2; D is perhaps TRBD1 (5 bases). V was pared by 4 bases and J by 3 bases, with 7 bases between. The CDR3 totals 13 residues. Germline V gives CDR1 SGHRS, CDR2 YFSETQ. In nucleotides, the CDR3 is TGCGCCAGCAGCACAGGTTACACCGGGGAGCTGTTTTTT. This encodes CASSTGYTGELFF.

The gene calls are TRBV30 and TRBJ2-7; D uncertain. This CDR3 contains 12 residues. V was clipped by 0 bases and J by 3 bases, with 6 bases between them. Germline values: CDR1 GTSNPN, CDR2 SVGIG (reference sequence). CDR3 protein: CAWSVRSYEQYF. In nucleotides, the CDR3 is TGTGCCTGGAGTGTAAGAAGCTACGAGCAGTACTTC.

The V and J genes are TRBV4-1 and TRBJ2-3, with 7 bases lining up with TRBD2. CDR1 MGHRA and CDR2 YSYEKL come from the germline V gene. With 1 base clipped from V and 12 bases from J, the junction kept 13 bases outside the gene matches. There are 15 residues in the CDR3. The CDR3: CASSQVLAVTGTQYF. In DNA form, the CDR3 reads TGCGCCAGCAGCCAAGTCCTAGCGGTCACAGGTACACAGTATTTT.

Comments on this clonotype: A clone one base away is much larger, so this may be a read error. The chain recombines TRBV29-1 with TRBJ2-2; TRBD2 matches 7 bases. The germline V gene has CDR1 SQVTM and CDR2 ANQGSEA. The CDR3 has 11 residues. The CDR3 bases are TGCGGCGCGGCGGGAGCCGGGGAGCTGTTTTTT. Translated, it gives CGAAGAGELFF.

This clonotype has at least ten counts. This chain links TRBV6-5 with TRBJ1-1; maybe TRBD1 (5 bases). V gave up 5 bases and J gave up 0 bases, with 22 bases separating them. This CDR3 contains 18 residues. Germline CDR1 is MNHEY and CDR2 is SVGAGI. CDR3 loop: CASSLLRRGTQMNTEAFF. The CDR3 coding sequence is TGTGCCAGCAGTCTCTTACGACGGGGGACCCAAATGAACACTGAAGCTTTCTTT.

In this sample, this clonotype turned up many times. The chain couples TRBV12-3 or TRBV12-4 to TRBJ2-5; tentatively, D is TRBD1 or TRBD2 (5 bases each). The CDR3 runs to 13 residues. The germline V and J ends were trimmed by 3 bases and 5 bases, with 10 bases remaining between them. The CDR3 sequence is CASSFSGTETQYF. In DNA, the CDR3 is TGTGCCAGCAGTTTCTCAGGGACCGAGACCCAGTACTTC.

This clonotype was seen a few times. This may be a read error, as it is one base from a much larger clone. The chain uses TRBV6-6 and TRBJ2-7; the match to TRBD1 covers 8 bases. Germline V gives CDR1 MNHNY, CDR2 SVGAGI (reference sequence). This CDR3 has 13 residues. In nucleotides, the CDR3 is TGTGCCAACAGTACAGGGGGGTCCTACGAGCAGTACTTC. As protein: CANSTGGSYEQYF.

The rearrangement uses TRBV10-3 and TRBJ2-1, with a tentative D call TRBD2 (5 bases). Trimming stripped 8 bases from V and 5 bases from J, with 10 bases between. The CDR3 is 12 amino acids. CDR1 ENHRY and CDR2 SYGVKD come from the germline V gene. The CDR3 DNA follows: TGTGCCATCGAGGGCGCAGACAATGAGCAGTTCTTC. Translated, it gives CAIEGADNEQFF.

The CDR3 reads CASSPSNYGHTF. The CDR3 DNA sequence: TGTGCCAGCAGTCCCTCGAACTATGGTCACACCTTC. The chain is built from TRBV6-2 or TRBV6-3 and TRBJ1-2; no definite D call. CDR3 size: 12 residues. V was shortened by 5 bases and J by 12 bases, with 16 bases between the two germline ends. CDR1 and CDR2 from the germline V gene are MNHEY and SVGEGT.

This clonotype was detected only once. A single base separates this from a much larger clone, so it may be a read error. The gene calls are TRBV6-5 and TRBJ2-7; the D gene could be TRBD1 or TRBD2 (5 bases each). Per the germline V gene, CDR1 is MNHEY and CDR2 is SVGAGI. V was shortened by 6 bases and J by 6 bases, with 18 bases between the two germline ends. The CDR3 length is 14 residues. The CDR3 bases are TGTGCCAGCAGAAAACCCGGGGCAGGGTCCGAGCAGTACTTC. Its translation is CASRKPGAGSEQYF.

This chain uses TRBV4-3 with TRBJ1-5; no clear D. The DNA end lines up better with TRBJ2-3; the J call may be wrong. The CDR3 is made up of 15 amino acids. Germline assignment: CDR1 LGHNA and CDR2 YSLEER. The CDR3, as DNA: TGCGCCAGCAGCCAAGTCGTAGAGTGCAATCAGCCCCAGTATTTT. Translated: CASSQVVECNQPQYF.

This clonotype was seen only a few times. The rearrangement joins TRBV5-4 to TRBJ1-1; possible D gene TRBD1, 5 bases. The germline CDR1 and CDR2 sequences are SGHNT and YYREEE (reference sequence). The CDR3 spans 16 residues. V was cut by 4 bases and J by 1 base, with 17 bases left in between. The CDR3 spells CASSRDGASRNTEAFF. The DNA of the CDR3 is TGTGCCAGCAGCCGCGACGGGGCCAGTAGGAACACTGAAGCTTTCTTT.

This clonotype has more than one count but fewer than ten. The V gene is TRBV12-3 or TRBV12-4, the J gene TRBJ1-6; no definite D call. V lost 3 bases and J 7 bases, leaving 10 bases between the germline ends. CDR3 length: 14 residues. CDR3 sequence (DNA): TGTGCCAGCAGTTTGCGGCAGGAAAATTCACCCCTCCACTTT. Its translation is CASSLRQENSPLHF.

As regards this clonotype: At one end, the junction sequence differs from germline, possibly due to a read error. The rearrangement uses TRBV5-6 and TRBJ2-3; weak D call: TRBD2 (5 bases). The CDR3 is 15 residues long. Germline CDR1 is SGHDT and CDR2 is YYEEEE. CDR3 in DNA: TGTGTCAGCAGCTCCGAAGGAGACTACACAGATACGCAGTATTTT. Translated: CVSSSEGDYTDTQYF.

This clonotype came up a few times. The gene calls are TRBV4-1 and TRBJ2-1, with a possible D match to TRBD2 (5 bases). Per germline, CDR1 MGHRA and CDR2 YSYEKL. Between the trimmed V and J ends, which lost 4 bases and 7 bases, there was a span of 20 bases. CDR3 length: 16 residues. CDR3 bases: TGCGCCAGCAGCCTAGCACTCGCCGCCTCGGGGAATGAGCAGTTCTTC. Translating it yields CASSLALAASGNEQFF.

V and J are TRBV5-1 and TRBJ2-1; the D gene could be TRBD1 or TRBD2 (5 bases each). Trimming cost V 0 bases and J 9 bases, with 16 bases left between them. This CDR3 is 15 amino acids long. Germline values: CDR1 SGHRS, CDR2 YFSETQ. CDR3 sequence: CASSLAFLGDAEQFF. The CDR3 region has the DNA TGCGCCAGCAGCTTGGCTTTTTTAGGGGACGCTGAGCAGTTCTTC.

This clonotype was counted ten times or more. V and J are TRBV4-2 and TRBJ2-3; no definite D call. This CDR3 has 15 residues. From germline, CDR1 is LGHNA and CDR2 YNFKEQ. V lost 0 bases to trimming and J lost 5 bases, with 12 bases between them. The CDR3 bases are TGTGCCAGCAGCCAAGAGGGCCTATACCGAGATACGCAGTATTTT. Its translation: CASSQEGLYRDTQYF.

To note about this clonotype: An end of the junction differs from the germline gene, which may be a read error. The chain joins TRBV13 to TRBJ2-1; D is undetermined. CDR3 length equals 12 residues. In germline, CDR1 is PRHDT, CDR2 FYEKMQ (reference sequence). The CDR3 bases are TGTGCCAGGAGCTTGGCCCGCAGTGAGCAGTTCTTC. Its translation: CARSLARSEQFF. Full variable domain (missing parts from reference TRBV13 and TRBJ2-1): AAGVIQSPRHLIKEKRETATLKCYPIPRHDTVYWYQQGPGQDPQFLISFYEKMQSDKGSIPDRFSAQQFSDYHSELNMSSLELGDSALYFCARSLARSEQFFGPGTRLTVL.

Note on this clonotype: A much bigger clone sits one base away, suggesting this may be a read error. Here the CDR3 reads CASGLLGDTEAFF. CDR3 nucleotides: TGTGCTAGTGGCCTTTTGGGTGACACTGAAGCTTTCTTT. The chain links TRBV12-5 to TRBJ1-1, with unresolved D. Trimming cost V 6 bases and J 3 bases, with 11 bases left between them. From germline, CDR1 is LGHNT and CDR2 FRNRAP. The CDR3 sequence is 13 residues long.

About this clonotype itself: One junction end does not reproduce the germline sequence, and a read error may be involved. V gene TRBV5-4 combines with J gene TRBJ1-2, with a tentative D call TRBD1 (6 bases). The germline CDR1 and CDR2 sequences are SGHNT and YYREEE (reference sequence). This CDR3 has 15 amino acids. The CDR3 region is CASSLVGGLGDGHTF. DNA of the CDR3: TGTGCCAGCAGCTTGGTCGGGGGGCTTGGAGATGGCCACACCTTC.

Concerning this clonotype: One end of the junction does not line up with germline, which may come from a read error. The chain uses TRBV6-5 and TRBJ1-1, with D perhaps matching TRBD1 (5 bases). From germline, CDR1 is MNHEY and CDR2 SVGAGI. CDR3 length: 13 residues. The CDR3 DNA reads TGTGCCAGTAGTGAACTTGGGGGAACTGTAGCTTTCTTT. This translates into CASSELGGTVAFF.

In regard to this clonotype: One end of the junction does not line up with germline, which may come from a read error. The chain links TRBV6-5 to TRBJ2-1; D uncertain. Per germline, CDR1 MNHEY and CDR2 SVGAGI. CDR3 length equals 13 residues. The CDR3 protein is CASRRNSYIEQFF. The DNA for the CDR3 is TGTGCCAGTCGACGAAACTCCTACATTGAGCAGTTCTTC.

The CDR3 nucleotides are TGCGCCAGCAGCTTGGAACCTAGCGGAACGACGTTGAATGAGCAGTTCTTC. Amino acids: CASSLEPSGTTLNEQFF. The J gene is TRBJ2-1, the V gene TRBV5-1, with TRBD2 matching 7 bases. Germline CDR1 reads SGHRS; CDR2 reads YFSETQ. Unmatched junction bases numbered 13, after V lost 0 bases and J lost 7 bases. This CDR3 spans 17 amino acids.

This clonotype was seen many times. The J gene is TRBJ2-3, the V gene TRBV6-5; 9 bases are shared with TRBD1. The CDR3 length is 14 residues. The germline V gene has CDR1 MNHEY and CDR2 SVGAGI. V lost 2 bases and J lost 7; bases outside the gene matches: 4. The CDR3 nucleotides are TGTGCCAGCAGTTACCGGACAGGGGTGAATACGCAGTATTTT. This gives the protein CASSYRTGVNTQYF.

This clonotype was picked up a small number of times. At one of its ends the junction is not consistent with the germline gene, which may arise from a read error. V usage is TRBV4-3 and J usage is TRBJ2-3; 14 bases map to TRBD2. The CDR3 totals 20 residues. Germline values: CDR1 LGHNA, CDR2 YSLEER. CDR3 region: CASSQGLPSGTSGRADMQYF. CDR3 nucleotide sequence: TGCGCCAGCAGCCAAGGTCTTCCCTCCGGGACTAGCGGGAGAGCAGATATGCAGTATTTT.